This T cell receptor beta chain was identified in a study of beta chain features in type 1 diabetes. Study-wide findings and caveats: TCRB CDR3s from Type 1 diabetes patients were moderately but significantly shorter in all four CD4+ subsets.

On this clone: Its antigen is still unknown.

Looked up from germline, CDR1 is SGDLS and CDR2 is YYNGEE. Trimming pared 2 bases from V and 7 bases from J, leaving 21 bases between. This CDR3 comprises 16 residues. Expressed TCRB transcripts got sequenced, as all isolated RNA was reverse transcribed. The data were produced by immunoSEQ multiplex PCR, yet TCRdb's version contains in-frame clones alone and is incomplete. This table has 100,000 to 150,000 clones, roughly 10% appearing once. The chain recombines TRBV9 with TRBJ1-2, with D tentatively TRBD1 (6 bases). The source is a man aged 25-40 years with type 1 diabetes. The sequencing input was central memory CD4+ T cells from blood. CDR3 nucleotide sequence: TGTGCCAGCAGCGTTAACCTCGGGCAGGGGACGGCTGGCTACACCTTC. Protein: CASSVNLGQGTAGYTF.